This entry features one TCR beta chain sequence. Antigen: not known. The entry originates in a study of CD4 T cell repertoires in COVID-19. Study overall: Relabeled CFSE-low cells, IL-2-expanded for around nine days, met spikes from other coronaviruses. Overall study results and limits: Some SARS-CoV-2 clonotypes, between about 6 and 25%, recurred in SARS-CoV and/or HKU1 cultures. Several top expanded SARS-CoV-2-reactive clonotypes were shared by two or three memory subsets.

These memory T cells were uncultured and sequenced directly after ex vivo isolation. The CDR3 covers 15 residues. Trimming shortened V by 5 bases and J by 3 bases, and 16 bases separated the two germline ends. CDR1 and CDR2 (germline): LNHDA, SQIVND (reference sequence). The data were produced by immunoSEQ multiplex PCR, yet TCRdb's version contains in-frame clones alone and is incomplete. This table has 65,000 to 95,000 clones, 83% appearing once. The receptor was derived from a human donor who had COVID-19. The chain recombines TRBV19 with TRBJ1-2; the D is unclear. The sample here was CD4+ T cells from peripheral blood, taken after recovery from COVID-19. The CDR3 here is CASSYPDGLYYGYTF. CDR3 bases: TGTGCCAGTAGTTACCCCGACGGGTTATACTATGGCTACACCTTC.